This T cell receptor (beta chain) was captured by sequencing in a study of T cells after yellow fever vaccination. The study's findings and limits: At day 0, almost all vaccine-responding clonotypes escaped detection in the sorted memory subsets. Post-booster repertoires again held most primary-vaccination clones (approximately 96% CD4, about 90% CD8).

V was clipped by 5 bases and J by 4 bases; unmatched bases: 10. This CDR3 has 16 residues. Germline CDR1 is SGHVS and CDR2 is FQNEAQ. In making TCR cDNA, 5'RACE template switching added a universal primer site and UMIs to it. TCRdb passed the 5' RACE reads through MiXCR, listing each CDR3 protein once. The sample yields almost 30,000 distinct CDR3 sequences, roughly 6.1% seen once. J is TRBJ2-7 and V is TRBV7-8; 11 nucleotides align to TRBD1. The starting material was PBMCs, either bulk or a sorted T-cell subset (CD4+, CD8+, memory, or dextramer-sorted; not recorded which), obtained on the day of the yellow fever booster vaccination. The TCR comes from a man between 25 and 39 years old who received the YFV17D yellow fever vaccine. The CDR3 loop reads CASSALSGTGGYEQYF. The CDR3, as DNA: TGTGCCAGCAGCGCGCTGTCCGGGACAGGGGGATACGAGCAGTACTTC. The variable domain in full, with the rest retrieved from reference TRBV7-8 and TRBJ2-7, is GAGVSQSPRYKVAKRGQDVALRCDPISGHVSLFWYQQALGQGPEFLTYFQNEAQLDKSGLPSDRFFAERPEGSVSTLKIQRTQQEDSAVYLCASSALSGTGGYEQYFGPGTRLTVT.